The 5 T cell receptor beta chains below come from one sample, sequenced in a study of T-cell memory formation after mild COVID-19 (dated by TCRdb to 2020 to 2022). Libraries were made using 5' RACE. The reads were generated on an Illumina NovaSeq 6000. TCRdb reworked the public reads: Q25 trimming with fastp, MiXCR clone assembly, productive beta chains retained. Here each entry gathers all rows of one CDR3 protein and keeps the most common genes and DNA. Here the sample has 250,000 to 300,000 distinct CDR3 sequences; around 15% occur a single time. Together, the top ten hold 20% to 25% of the sample. Source material: PBMCs or a T cell subset sorted from them (not recorded which). These receptors originate from a man younger than 35 who had mild COVID-19 (a few samples of this study predate the infection). The sample titles of this study are shuffled in the database, so cell type and time point are left out; the donor was told from shared clones.

The V gene is TRBV6-2 or TRBV6-3, the J gene TRBJ1-4, with D possibly matching TRBD1 (5 bases). The CDR3 covers 14 residues. Germline CDR1 is MNHEY and CDR2 is SVGEGT. Trimming removed 6 bases at V and 0 bases at J, with 8 bases between. The CDR3 DNA reads as TGTGCCAGCAGCCGACAGCCAACTAATGAAAAACTGTTTTTT. This sequence encodes CASSRQPTNEKLFF.

This clonotype was counted ten times or more. The J gene is TRBJ2-1, the V gene TRBV6-2 or TRBV6-3; D call uncertain. Germline CDR1 reads MNHEY; CDR2 reads SVGEGT. Trimming left V 0 bases short and J 4 bases short, with 7 bases between. The CDR3 is 14 amino acids. This CDR3 reads CASSYSISYNEQFF. The CDR3 DNA is TGTGCCAGCAGTTACTCAATTAGTTACAATGAGCAGTTCTTC.

V gene TRBV6-1 combines with J gene TRBJ1-5; the D is unclear. Germline V lookup: CDR1 MNHNS, CDR2 SASEGT. The CDR3 contains 16 residues. Trimming removed 1 base from V and 0 bases from J, with 10 bases in between. The CDR3 coding sequence is TGTGCCAGCAGTGAAGTGGGGAGGGATAGCAATCAGCCCCAGCATTTT. It yields the protein CASSEVGRDSNQPQHF.

The chain carries TRBV9 and TRBJ2-6; TRBD1 aligns across 8 bases. With 0 bases clipped from V and 4 bases from J, the junction kept 12 bases outside the gene matches. Germline-derived CDR1 and CDR2 are SGDLS and YYNGEE. The CDR3 runs 19 residues. The CDR3 sequence is CASSVVSGQGHLGANVLTF. The CDR3 nucleotides read TGTGCCAGCAGCGTAGTGTCAGGACAGGGCCATCTAGGGGCCAACGTCCTGACTTTC. Based on the CDR3 plus reference TRBV9 and TRBJ2-6, the full variable domain is DSGVTQTPKHLITATGQRVTLRCSPRSGDLSVYWYQQSLDQGLQFLIQYYNGEERAKGNILERFSAQQFPDLHSELNLSSLELGDSALYFCASSVVSGQGHLGANVLTFGAGSRLTVL.

V gene TRBV7-6 combines with J gene TRBJ1-5; D uncertain. The germline V and J ends were trimmed by 0 bases and 5 bases, with 5 bases remaining between them. The V gene's germline CDR1 is SGHVS and CDR2 FNYEAQ. The CDR3 length is 13 residues. DNA of the CDR3: TGTGCCAGCAGCTTAGCGCTGGATCAGCCCCAGCATTTT. Translating gives CASSLALDQPQHF.